This is a list of T cell receptor beta chains from one sample in a study of graft-versus-host responses after intestinal transplantation. Only in-frame clones appear in the TCRdb table, and some are missing; sequencing was by immunoSEQ multiplex PCR. Of tens of thousands of clones in the sample, roughly nine tenths are singletons; the top ten hold about 4.4%. The source material was PBMCs, sampled 524 days after transplant. All receptors derive from a human patient who received an intestinal transplant, so some T cells may come from the graft donor. CDR3s leave out the opening cysteine and the closing phenylalanine or tryptophan. Fields, in order: CDR3 length, V gene, clone size, J gene, CDR3 protein. Rows may omit the clone size; those that give it use once, few, many or a size class.

15	TRBV4-3	-	TRBJ1-2	ASSQDLGGHHPGGYT
14	TRBV14	-	TRBJ2-1	ASSQISLAGGGEQF
11	TRBV19	-	TRBJ2-1	ASGLTLGDEQF
13	TRBV19	-	TRBJ2-1	ATQRESTKYNEQF
11	TRBV29-1	once	TRBJ2-3	SVKRALTDTQY
13	TRBV9	once	TRBJ2-7	ASSVGTGSSYEQY
11	TRBV29-1	once	TRBJ1-2	SVGGGGYYGYT
13	TRBV9	-	TRBJ2-5	ASSVLGARQETQY
12	TRBV6-1	-	TRBJ2-5	ASSGQGGQETQY
9	TRBV6-5	once	TRBJ1-2	ASGDGLGYT
16	TRBV5-1	-	TRBJ2-1	ASSLGLALAGGDNEQF
15	TRBV28	-	TRBJ2-5	ASSFPTSGVYQETQY
13	TRBV6-5	once	TRBJ1-2	ASSYDRATPWGYT
11	TRBV5-8	-	TRBJ1-1	ASSLRLSIEAF
13	TRBV5-1	-	TRBJ2-5	ASSGLAGGAETQY
10	TRBV6-6	-	TRBJ2-3	ASSYRLDTQY
11	TRBV18	-	TRBJ2-5	ASLPGVQETQY
10	TRBV11-2	-	TRBJ2-5	ASSLDVETQY
12	TRBV18	-	TRBJ1-2	ASSPTEEWNGYT
11	TRBV5-1	-	TRBJ2-7	ASHAGGKGEQY
11	TRBV29-1	-	TRBJ1-5	SVAKGPNQPQH
12	TRBV7-9	-	TRBJ2-7	ASSFGGVDYEQY
12	TRBV19	few	TRBJ1-5	ASSRGGGNQPQH
17	TRBV27	-	TRBJ2-3	ASSYRLAGGPMGTDTQY
13	TRBV2	-	TRBJ2-7	ASRDSLGGENEQY
11	TRBV11-3	-	TRBJ2-3	ASSFRNTDTQY
12	TRBV7-9	-	TRBJ1-4	ASSLAVGREKLF
14	TRBV7-9	-	TRBJ2-1	ASSTPGLAGGLEQF
13	TRBV9	-	TRBJ2-5	ASSVGAAYQETQY
13	TRBV5-6	-	TRBJ1-5	ASSLGRYSNQPQH
13	TRBV7-4	-	TRBJ1-5	ASSPTVGSNQPQH
13	TRBV6-5	-	TRBJ2-7	ASSLTGTDYVGQY
12	TRBV30	-	TRBJ1-1	AWSRSSGDTEAF
12	TRBV19	-	TRBJ2-1	ASKASGSYNEQF
13	TRBV5-1	-	TRBJ2-1	ASSRTGHQYNEQF
12	TRBV2	once	TRBJ2-7	ASSLRGSNYEQY
12	TRBV11-2	-	TRBJ2-3	ASSLAQPGNTQY
13	TRBV7-9	-	TRBJ1-5	ASSLGVRDGQPQH
16	TRBV18	-	TRBJ2-2	ASSPISGSYLPTGELF
13	TRBV5-1	-	TRBJ2-1	ASSLAGTGGYEQF
16	TRBV7-3	-	TRBJ2-5	ASSPRAPSRQGGETQY
12	TRBV30	-	TRBJ1-3	AWSGRISGNTIY
14	TRBV28	-	TRBJ2-1	ASSKPRERYYNEQF
12	TRBV5-4	-	TRBJ1-5	ASSSWQGDQPQH
9	TRBV5-1	-	TRBJ2-1	ASSQRLVWF
13	TRBV14	-	TRBJ1-1	ASSQISVRNTEAF
12	TRBV28	-	TRBJ2-7	ASRLAADVYEQY
14	TRBV9	-	TRBJ1-1	ASSPRDSSFSTEAF
14	TRBV28	-	TRBJ1-5	ASSLRGQVIGQPQH